This T cell receptor (beta chain) was identified during a study of blood T cell repertoires in COVID-19. Study as a whole: The United States, Italy and Spain supplied acute and convalescent COVID-19 samples.

Measured with immunoSEQ multiplex PCR; TCRdb has only the in-frame clones, and not every one. This sample yields about 260,000 clones, of which more than 85% are seen a single time; approximately 3% belongs to the top ten. Exposed participants encountered a COVID-19 case during the 2 weeks preceding study entry. Germline V CDR1 and CDR2: SGHNT, YYREEE (reference sequence). V was pared by 6 bases and J by 3 bases, with 8 bases of the junction left unmatched. The CDR3 loop spans 14 amino acids. The sample holds one count of this clone. The chain recombines TRBV5-4 with TRBJ2-5, with 7 bases identical to TRBD1. Material for sequencing was PBMCs or T cells enriched from blood (not recorded which). The sequence was collected from a man in his forties who had been exposed to COVID-19. This CDR3 is CASMEIGTEETQYF. DNA of the CDR3: TGTGCCAGCATGGAGATCGGGACAGAAGAGACCCAGTACTTC. The entire variable domain, with the rest obtained from reference TRBV5-4 and TRBJ2-5, is as follows: ETGVTQSPTHLIKTRGQQVTLRCSSQSGHNTVSWYQQALGQGPQFIFQYYREEENGRGNFPPRFSGLQFPNYSSELNVNALELDDSALYLCASMEIGTEETQYFGPGTRLLVL.